This TCR beta chain was found in a study of CD8+CD57+ T cells in acquired aplastic anemia. Overall study: About 3 ug was the average amount of DNA from sorted CD4+ and CD8+ cells.

Genomic DNA templated the TCR beta VDJ and CDR3 profiling. TCRdb recomputed calls from the reads with MiXCR, one row per CDR3 protein. The sample records hundreds of thousands of distinct CDR3 sequences, less than 85% being singletons. On this clonotype itself: Its target is not known.

V lost 3 bases, J lost 13 bases, and 7 bases stayed unmatched. CDR1 is SGHRS and CDR2 is YFSETQ in the germline V gene. The CDR3 length is 12 residues. Individuals selected for sequencing had exhibited CD8+CD57+ cell expansion on flow cytometry. The patients, all of them, had severe acquired aplastic anemia. Study results and caveats: In common between the patients and the controls were around 29 CD8+ CDR3 sequences.

The sequence derives from a human donor with aplastic anemia. Sequenced input: sorted CD4+, CD8+, or CD8+CD57+ T cells (not recorded which) from PBMCs. The chain links TRBV5-1 to TRBJ1-2, with TRBD1 identical over 9 bases. The DNA for the CDR3 is TGCGCCAGCAGCTCTACAGGGGGCGGGTCCACCTTC. Translated, it gives CASSSTGGGSTF. The complete variable domain, with remaining parts taken from reference TRBV5-1 and TRBJ1-2, reads KAGVTQTPRYLIKTRGQQVTLSCSPISGHRSVSWYQQTPGQGLQFLFEYFSETQRNKGNFPGRFSGRQFSNSRSEMNVSTLELGDSALYLCASSSTGGGSTFGSGTRLTVV.